The 15 T cell receptor beta chains given below trace back to one sample, sequenced in a study of blood T cells in healthy people across ages. Primers used in a second PCR of about 6 to 11 cycles were a sample-barcoded 5' primer and a J-beta primer mix. TCRdb processed the 5' RACE reads anew with MiXCR; each CDR3 protein has one entry. The sample records hundreds of thousands of distinct CDR3 sequences, about 48% being singletons. The sequencing sample was made of blood. The receptors stem from a man aged 30 to 39 in good health.

This chain joins TRBV4-1 and TRBJ2-5; D might be TRBD1 (5 bases). CDR3 size: 14 residues. Germline V CDR1 and CDR2: MGHRA, YSYEKL. The V and J ends lost 3 bases and 2 bases respectively, with 10 bases between them. For the CDR3, the DNA is TGCGCCAGCAGCCATCCCCGGACACAAGAGACCCAGTACTTC. Protein sequence: CASSHPRTQETQYF.

The chain is built from TRBV9 and TRBJ1-4; D is unresolved. The CDR3 has 12 residues. Germline values: CDR1 SGDLS, CDR2 YYNGEE. The germline V and J ends were trimmed by 4 bases and 14 bases, with 15 bases remaining between them. The CDR3 DNA follows: TGTGCCAGCAGCCCCGGACGAGGGCCCCTGTTTTTT. It translates to CASSPGRGPLFF.

The chain carries TRBV12-3 or TRBV12-4 and TRBJ1-4; D possibly corresponds to TRBD1 (6 bases). Trimming removed 4 bases at V and 7 bases at J, with 16 bases between. CDR3 size: 15 residues. CDR3 region: CASSSGGGGPEKLFF. DNA of the CDR3: TGTGCCAGCAGTTCCGGCGGCGGGGGGCCTGAAAAACTGTTTTTT.

The sample holds a few counts of this clonotype. The chain employs TRBV10-3 and TRBJ2-5; 12 positions agree with TRBD1. The DNA end lines up better with TRBJ2-7; the J call may be wrong. Germline-derived CDR1 and CDR2 are ENHRY and SYGVKD. The CDR3 consists of 14 residues. The DNA for the CDR3 is TGTGCCATCAGGAAAGGGACAGGGGGCGACGAGCAGTACTTC. Translating gives CAIRKGTGGDEQYF.

Note on this clonotype: Since the CDR3 does not end with the conserved phenylalanine or tryptophan, this likely comes from a read error. The chain couples TRBV20-1 to TRBJ2-7, with D perhaps matching TRBD2 (6 bases). The CDR3 runs 12 residues. Germline lookup yields CDR1 DFQATT and CDR2 SNEGSKA (reference sequence). The V gene lost 3 bases and the J gene lost 2 bases, with 8 bases spanning the gap. The CDR3 region is CSASWGAYEQYY. CDR3 DNA: TGCAGTGCTAGCTGGGGGGCCTACGAGCAGTACTAC.

The rearrangement uses TRBV20-1 and TRBJ2-7; D is undetermined. V was shortened by 6 bases and J by 1 base, with 10 bases between the two germline ends. Germline V gene lookup returns CDR1 DFQATT and CDR2 SNEGSKA (reference sequence). This CDR3 is 12 amino acids long. The CDR3 DNA follows: TGCAGTGCCCAACCGGGTTCCTACGAGCAGTACTTC. Translated: CSAQPGSYEQYF.

The V gene is TRBV13, the J gene TRBJ2-3; D is perhaps TRBD2 (6 bases). Germline V lookup: CDR1 PRHDT, CDR2 FYEKMQ (reference sequence). Trimming removed 5 bases from V and 2 bases from J, with 20 bases in between. The CDR3 covers 17 residues. The CDR3 spells CASSLLAWGDHTDTQYF. The CDR3 nucleotides are TGTGCCAGCAGCCTCCTCGCATGGGGGGACCACACAGATACGCAGTATTTT.

The chain joins TRBV9 to TRBJ2-2, with 7 bases identical to TRBD1. From germline, CDR1 is SGDLS and CDR2 YYNGEE. CDR3 length: 17 amino acids. The J segment lost 1 base and the V segment lost 0 bases, leaving 6 bases of the junction unmatched. CDR3 coding DNA: TGTGCCAGCAGCGTAGCAAGGGGGCAGGGGAACACCGGGGAGCTGTTTTTT. This sequence encodes CASSVARGQGNTGELFF. Full variable domain (missing parts from reference TRBV9 and TRBJ2-2): DSGVTQTPKHLITATGQRVTLRCSPRSGDLSVYWYQQSLDQGLQFLIQYYNGEERAKGNILERFSAQQFPDLHSELNLSSLELGDSALYFCASSVARGQGNTGELFFGEGSRLTVL.

The rearrangement uses TRBV4-1 and TRBJ2-7; either TRBD1 or TRBD2 may fit D (5 bases each). The V gene's germline CDR1 is MGHRA and CDR2 YSYEKL. The CDR3 contains 14 residues. Trimming left V 0 bases short and J 4 bases short, with 10 bases between. CDR3 DNA: TGCGCCAGCAGCCAAGAGGGGAGACAGTACGAGCAGTACTTC. This encodes CASSQEGRQYEQYF.

This clonotype was seen a single time. This chain links TRBV7-2 with TRBJ1-1; tentatively, D is TRBD1 (5 bases). This CDR3 region has 16 residues. Trimming cost V 3 bases and J 0 bases, with 14 bases left between them. Germline V gives CDR1 SGHTA, CDR2 FQGNSA. The CDR3 DNA sequence: TGTGCCAGCAGCTTGAGTTACAGGAGTATGAACACTGAAGCTTTCTTT. Amino acids: CASSLSYRSMNTEAFF.

This clonotype has at least ten counts. J is TRBJ2-1 and V is TRBV4-2; D unresolved. Germline V CDR1 and CDR2: LGHNA, YNFKEQ. V was trimmed by 0 bases and J by 7 bases, leaving 7 bases between them. CDR3 length: 13 residues. The CDR3: CASSQDPENEQFF. The CDR3 DNA is TGTGCCAGCAGCCAAGATCCGGAGAATGAGCAGTTCTTC.

DNA for the CDR3: TGTGCCAGCTCCTCGACGAGAGGGAATCAGCCCCAGCATTTT. Protein sequence: CASSSTRGNQPQHF. The gene calls are TRBV18 and TRBJ1-5; the D is unclear. Deletions cut 6 bases from V and 4 bases from J, with 13 bases between. Germline V gene sequence: CDR1 KGHSH, CDR2 LQKENI. This CDR3 region has 14 residues.

This clonotype has a single count. J is TRBJ2-1 and V is TRBV3-1; 10 bases agree with TRBD1. The CDR3 spans 16 residues. CDR1 is LGHDT and CDR2 is YNNKEL in the germline V gene (reference sequence). The V segment lost 4 bases and the J segment 5 bases; nucleotides outside the gene matches: 8. This CDR3 is CASSRLGQGRNNEQFF. For the CDR3, the DNA is TGTGCCAGCAGCCGCCTGGGACAGGGGCGCAACAATGAGCAGTTCTTC.

The gene calls are TRBV7-6 and TRBJ1-5; maybe TRBD1 (6 bases). The CDR3 has 15 amino acids. The germline V gene has CDR1 SGHVS and CDR2 FNYEAQ. Trimming left V 1 base short and J 4 bases short, with 11 bases between. This chain's CDR3 is CASSLVSGANQPQHF. Written as DNA, the CDR3 is TGTGCCAGCAGCTTAGTTTCGGGGGCTAATCAGCCCCAGCATTTT.

V and J are TRBV20-1 and TRBJ2-1, with 8 bases matching TRBD1. Germline V gene lookup returns CDR1 DFQATT and CDR2 SNEGSKA (reference sequence). V gave up 5 bases and J gave up 8 bases; unmatched junction bases: 5. The CDR3 contains 12 residues. DNA of the CDR3: TGCAGTGCTCGACAGGGGATCTATGAGCAGTTCTTC. Translating it yields CSARQGIYEQFF.